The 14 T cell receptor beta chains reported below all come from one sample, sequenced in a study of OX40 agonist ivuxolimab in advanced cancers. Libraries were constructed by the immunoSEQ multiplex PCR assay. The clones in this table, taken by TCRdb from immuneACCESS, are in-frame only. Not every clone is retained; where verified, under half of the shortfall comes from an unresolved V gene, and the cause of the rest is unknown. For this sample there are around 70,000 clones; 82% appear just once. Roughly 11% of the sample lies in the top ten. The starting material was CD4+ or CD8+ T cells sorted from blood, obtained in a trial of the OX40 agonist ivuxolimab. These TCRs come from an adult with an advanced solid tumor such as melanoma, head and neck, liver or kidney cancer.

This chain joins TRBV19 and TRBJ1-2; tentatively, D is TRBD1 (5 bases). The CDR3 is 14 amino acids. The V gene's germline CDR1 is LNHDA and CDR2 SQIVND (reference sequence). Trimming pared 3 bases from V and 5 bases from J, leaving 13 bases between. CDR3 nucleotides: TGTGCCAGTAGTATTCTCGGACAAATGTATGGCTACACCTTC. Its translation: CASSILGQMYGYTF.

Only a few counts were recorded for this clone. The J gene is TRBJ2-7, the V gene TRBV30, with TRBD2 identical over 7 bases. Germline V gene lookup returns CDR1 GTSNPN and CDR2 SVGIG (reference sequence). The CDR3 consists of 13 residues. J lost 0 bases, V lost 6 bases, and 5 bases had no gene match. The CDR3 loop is CACSGGSSYEQYF. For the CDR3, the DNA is TGTGCCTGCTCGGGGGGAAGCTCCTACGAGCAGTACTTC.

The CDR3 loop reads CASSPGLADQETQYF. For the CDR3, the DNA is TGTGCCAGCTCCCCGGGACTAGCGGACCAAGAGACCCAGTACTTC. The gene calls are TRBV18 and TRBJ2-5; 11 nucleotides align to TRBD2. From germline, CDR1 is KGHSH and CDR2 LQKENI. Trimming took 6 bases from V and 0 from J; bases not matched to a gene: 3. CDR3 length equals 15 residues. The full variable domain, its missing parts supplied by reference TRBV18 and TRBJ2-5, is NAGVMQNPRHLVRRRGQEARLRCSPMKGHSHVYWYRQLPEEGLKFMVYLQKENIIDESGMPKERFSAEFPKEGPSILRIQQVVRGDSAAYFCASSPGLADQETQYFGPGTRLLVL.

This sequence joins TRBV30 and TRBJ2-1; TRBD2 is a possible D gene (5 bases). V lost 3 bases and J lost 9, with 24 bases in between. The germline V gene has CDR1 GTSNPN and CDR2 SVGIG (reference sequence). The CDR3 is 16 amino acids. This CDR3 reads CAWSILFQRSEGEQFF. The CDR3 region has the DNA TGTGCCTGGAGCATCTTGTTTCAAAGGTCTGAGGGTGAGCAGTTCTTC.

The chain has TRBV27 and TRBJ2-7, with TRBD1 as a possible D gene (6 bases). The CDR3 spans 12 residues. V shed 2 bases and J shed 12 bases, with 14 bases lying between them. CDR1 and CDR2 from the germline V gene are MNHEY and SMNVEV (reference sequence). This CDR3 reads CASSLLQGPLYV. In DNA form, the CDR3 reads TGTGCCAGCAGTTTACTACAGGGACCGCTGTACGTC.

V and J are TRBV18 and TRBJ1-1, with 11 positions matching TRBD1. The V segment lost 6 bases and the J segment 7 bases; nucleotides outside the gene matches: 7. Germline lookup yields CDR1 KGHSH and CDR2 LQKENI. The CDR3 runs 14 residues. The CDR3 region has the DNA TGTGCCAGCTCTCCCGGGACAGGGGGATTTGAAGCTTTCTTT. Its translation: CASSPGTGGFEAFF.

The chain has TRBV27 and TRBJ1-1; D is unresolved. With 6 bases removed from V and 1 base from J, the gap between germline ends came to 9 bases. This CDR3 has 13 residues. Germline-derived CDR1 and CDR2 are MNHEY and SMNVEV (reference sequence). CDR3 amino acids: CASRTTRNTEAFF. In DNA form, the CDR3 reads TGTGCCAGCAGGACGACCAGGAACACTGAAGCTTTCTTT.

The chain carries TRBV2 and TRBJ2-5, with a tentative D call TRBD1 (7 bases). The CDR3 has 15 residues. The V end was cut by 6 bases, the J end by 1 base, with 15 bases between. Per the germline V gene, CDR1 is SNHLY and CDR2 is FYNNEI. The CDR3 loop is CASSQGGGFQETQYF. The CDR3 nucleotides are TGTGCCAGCAGCCAGGGGGGCGGATTCCAAGAGACCCAGTACTTC.

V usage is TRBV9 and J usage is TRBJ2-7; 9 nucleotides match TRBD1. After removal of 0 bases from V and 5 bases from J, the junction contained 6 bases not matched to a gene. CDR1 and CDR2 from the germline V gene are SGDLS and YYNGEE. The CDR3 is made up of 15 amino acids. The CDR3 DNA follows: TGTGCCAGCAGCGTAGCCGGGGACAGGGAGGACGAGCAGTACTTC. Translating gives CASSVAGDREDEQYF. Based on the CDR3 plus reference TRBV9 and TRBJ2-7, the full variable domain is DSGVTQTPKHLITATGQRVTLRCSPRSGDLSVYWYQQSLDQGLQFLIQYYNGEERAKGNILERFSAQQFPDLHSELNLSSLELGDSALYFCASSVAGDREDEQYFGPGTRLTVT.

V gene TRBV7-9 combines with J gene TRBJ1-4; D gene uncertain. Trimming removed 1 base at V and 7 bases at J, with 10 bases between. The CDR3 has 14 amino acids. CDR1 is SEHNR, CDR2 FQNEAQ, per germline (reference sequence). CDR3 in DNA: TGTGCCAGCAGCTTAGGTCAGGAGGTTGAAAAACTGTTTTTT. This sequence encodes CASSLGQEVEKLFF.

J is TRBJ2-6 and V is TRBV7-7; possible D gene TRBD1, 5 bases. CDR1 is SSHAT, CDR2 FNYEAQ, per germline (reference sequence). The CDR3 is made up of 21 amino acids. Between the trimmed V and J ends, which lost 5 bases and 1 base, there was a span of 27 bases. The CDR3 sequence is CASSPPLGSRVPFSGANVLTF. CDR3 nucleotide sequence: TGTGCCAGCAGCCCCCCCCTTGGTAGCAGGGTACCTTTTTCTGGGGCCAACGTCCTGACTTTC.

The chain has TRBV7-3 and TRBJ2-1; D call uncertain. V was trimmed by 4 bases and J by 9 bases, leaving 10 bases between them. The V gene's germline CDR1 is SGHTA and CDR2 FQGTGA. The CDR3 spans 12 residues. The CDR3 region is CASSSVSGEQFF. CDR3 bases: TGTGCCAGCAGCTCCGTTTCGGGTGAGCAGTTCTTC.

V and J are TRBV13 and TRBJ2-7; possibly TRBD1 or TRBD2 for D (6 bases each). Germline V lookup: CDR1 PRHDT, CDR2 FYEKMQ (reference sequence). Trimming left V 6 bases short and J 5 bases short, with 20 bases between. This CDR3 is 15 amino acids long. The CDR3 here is CASRKYREEGDEQYF. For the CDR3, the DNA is TGTGCCAGCAGGAAATACAGGGAGGAGGGCGACGAGCAGTACTTC.

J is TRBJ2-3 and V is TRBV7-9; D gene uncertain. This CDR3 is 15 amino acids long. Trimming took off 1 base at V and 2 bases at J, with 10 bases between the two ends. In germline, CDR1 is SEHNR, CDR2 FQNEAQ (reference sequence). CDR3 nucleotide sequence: TGTGCCAGCAGCTTAGAATCAGGTTACACAGATACGCAGTATTTT. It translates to CASSLESGYTDTQYF.